This TCR beta chain was identified during a study of tumor and adjacent non-tumor tissue in lung cancer. General study findings and limits: Compared with tumor, normal lung showed significantly lower TCR diversity.

The CDR3 covers 13 residues. Germline V gene lookup returns CDR1 MNHEY and CDR2 SVGAGI. TCRbeta libraries were built with three rounds of nested PCR, modified from ARM-PCR. TCRdb re-called the multiplex PCR reads through MiXCR, storing one row per CDR3 protein. In the table there are about 110,000 distinct CDR3 sequences, over 75% of which are singletons. As to this clonotype: The antigen remains unidentified. Here the CDR3 omits its conserved ending phenylalanine or tryptophan, so a read error is the likely source.

No cell sorting was done before RNA was extracted from the tissue. The genes are TRBV6-5 and TRBJ1-5, with D possibly matching TRBD1 (6 bases). The tail of the sequence fits TRBJ2-3 better, so the J call may be wrong. The sequenced sample was lung tumor tissue. The receptor was isolated from a man between 65 and 85 years old with non-small cell lung cancer. DNA for the CDR3: TGTGCCAGCAGCAGGGACATTTCTCAACCTCAGTATTTG. Its protein product is CASSRDISQPQYL.